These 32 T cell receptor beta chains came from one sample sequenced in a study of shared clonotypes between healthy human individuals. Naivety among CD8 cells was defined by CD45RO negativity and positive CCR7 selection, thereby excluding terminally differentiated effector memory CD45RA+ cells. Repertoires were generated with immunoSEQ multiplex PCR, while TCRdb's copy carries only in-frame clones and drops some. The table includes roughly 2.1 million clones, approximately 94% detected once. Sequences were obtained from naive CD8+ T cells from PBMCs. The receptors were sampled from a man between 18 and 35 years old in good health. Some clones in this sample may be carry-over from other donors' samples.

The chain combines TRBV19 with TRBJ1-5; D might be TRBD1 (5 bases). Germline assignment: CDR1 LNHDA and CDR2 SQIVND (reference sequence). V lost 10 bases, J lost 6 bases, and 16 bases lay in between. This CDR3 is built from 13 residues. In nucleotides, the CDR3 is TGTGCCACCAAGATGGGGCGTGGTCAGCCCCAGCATTTT. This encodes CATKMGRGQPQHF.

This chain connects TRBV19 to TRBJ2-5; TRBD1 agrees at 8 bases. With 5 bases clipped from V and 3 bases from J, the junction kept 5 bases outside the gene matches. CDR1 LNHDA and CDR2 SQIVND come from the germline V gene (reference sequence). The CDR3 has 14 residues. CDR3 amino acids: CASSVTGAKETQYF. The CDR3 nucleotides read TGTGCCAGTAGTGTGACAGGGGCCAAAGAGACCCAGTACTTC.

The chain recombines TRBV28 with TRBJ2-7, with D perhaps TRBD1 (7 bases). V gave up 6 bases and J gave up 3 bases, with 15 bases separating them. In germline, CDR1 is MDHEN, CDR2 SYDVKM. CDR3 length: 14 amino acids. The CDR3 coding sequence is TGTGCCAGCAGCCAGCGACAGGGACTCTACGAGCAGTACTTC. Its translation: CASSQRQGLYEQYF.

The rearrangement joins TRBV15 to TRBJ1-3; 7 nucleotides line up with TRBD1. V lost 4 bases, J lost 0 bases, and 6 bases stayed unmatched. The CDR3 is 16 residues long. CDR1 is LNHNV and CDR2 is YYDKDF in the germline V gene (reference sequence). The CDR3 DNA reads TGTGCCACCAGCAACGTGGGGACAGCCTCTGGAAACACCATATATTTT. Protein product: CATSNVGTASGNTIYF.

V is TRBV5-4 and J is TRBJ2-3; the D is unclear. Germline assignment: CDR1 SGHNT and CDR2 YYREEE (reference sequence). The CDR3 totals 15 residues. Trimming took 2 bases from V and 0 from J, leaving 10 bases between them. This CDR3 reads CASSFRSMSTDTQYF. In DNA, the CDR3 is TGTGCCAGCAGCTTTCGGTCCATGAGCACAGATACGCAGTATTTT.

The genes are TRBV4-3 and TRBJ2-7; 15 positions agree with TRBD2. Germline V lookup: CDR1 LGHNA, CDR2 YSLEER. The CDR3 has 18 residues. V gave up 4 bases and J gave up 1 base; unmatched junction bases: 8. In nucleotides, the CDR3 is TGCGCCAGCAGCCCCTCGGGACTAGCGGGAGGAGGATCCTACGAGCAGTACTTC. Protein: CASSPSGLAGGGSYEQYF.

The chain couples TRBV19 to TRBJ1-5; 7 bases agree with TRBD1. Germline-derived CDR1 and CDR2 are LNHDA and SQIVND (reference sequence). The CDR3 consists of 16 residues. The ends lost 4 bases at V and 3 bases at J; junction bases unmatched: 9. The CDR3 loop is CASSSPTGYNNQPQHF. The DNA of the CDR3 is TGTGCCAGTAGTAGCCCGACAGGGTACAACAATCAGCCCCAGCATTTT.

The CDR3 spells CASSIRDRVADTQYF. CDR3 nucleotides: TGTGCCAGTAGTATTCGGGACAGGGTAGCAGATACGCAGTATTTT. This chain connects TRBV19 to TRBJ2-3; 9 nucleotides align to TRBD1. J lost 4 bases, V lost 3 bases, and 5 bases had no gene match. From germline, CDR1 is LNHDA and CDR2 SQIVND (reference sequence). The CDR3 runs to 15 residues.

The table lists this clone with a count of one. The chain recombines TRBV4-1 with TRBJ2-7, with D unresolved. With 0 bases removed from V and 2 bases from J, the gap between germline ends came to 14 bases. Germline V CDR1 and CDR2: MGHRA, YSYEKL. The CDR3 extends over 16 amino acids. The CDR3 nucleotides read TGCGCCAGCAGCCAAGATCGAAGGGTAAGGCCCTACGAGCAGTACTTC. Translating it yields CASSQDRRVRPYEQYF.

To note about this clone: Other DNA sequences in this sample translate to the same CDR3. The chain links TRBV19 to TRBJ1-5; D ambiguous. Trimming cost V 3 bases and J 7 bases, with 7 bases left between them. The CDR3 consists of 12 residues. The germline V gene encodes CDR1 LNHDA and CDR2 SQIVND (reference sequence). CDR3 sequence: CASSMGLQPQHF. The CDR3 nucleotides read TGTGCCAGTAGTATGGGGTTACAGCCCCAGCATTTT.

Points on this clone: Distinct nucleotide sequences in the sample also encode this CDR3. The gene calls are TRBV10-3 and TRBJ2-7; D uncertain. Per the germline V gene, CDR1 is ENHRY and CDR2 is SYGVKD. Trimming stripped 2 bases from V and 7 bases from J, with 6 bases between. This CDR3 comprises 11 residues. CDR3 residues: CAISEELEQYF. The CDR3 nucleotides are TGTGCCATCAGTGAGGAGCTAGAGCAGTACTTC.

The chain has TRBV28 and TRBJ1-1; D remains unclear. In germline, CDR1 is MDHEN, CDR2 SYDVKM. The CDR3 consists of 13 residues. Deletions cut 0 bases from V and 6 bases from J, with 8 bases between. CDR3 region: CASSLWPVPEAFF. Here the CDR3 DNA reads TGTGCCAGCAGTTTATGGCCAGTGCCTGAAGCTTTCTTT.

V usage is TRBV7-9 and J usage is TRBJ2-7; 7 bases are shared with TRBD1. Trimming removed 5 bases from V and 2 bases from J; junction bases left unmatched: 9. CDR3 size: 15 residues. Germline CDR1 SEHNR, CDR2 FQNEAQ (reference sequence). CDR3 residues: CASSPGTEHPYEQYF. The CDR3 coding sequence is TGTGCCAGCAGCCCCGGGACAGAACACCCCTACGAGCAGTACTTC.

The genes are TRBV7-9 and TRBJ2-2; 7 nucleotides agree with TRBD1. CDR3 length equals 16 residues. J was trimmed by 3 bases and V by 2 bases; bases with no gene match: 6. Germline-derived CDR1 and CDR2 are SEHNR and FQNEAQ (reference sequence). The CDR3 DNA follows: TGTGCCAGCAGCTTATTAGAGGGGGCGGACACCGGGGAGCTGTTTTTT. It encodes CASSLLEGADTGELFF.

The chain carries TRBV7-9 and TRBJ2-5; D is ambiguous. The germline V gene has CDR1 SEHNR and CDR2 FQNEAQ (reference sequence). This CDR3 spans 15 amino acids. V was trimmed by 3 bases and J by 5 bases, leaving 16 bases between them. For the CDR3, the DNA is TGTGCCAGCAGCTTTGGAGTGAAGGCTGGGGAGACCCAGTACTTC. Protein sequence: CASSFGVKAGETQYF.

The CDR3, as DNA: TGTGCCAGCAGCCCTGACAGGGGGCCCGCTGAAGCTTTCTTT. Residues: CASSPDRGPAEAFF. The V and J genes are TRBV28 and TRBJ1-1; 10 bases agree with TRBD1. J gave up 6 bases and V 6 bases, and 7 bases lay outside the gene matches. The CDR3 runs 14 residues. Germline loops: CDR1 MDHEN, CDR2 SYDVKM.

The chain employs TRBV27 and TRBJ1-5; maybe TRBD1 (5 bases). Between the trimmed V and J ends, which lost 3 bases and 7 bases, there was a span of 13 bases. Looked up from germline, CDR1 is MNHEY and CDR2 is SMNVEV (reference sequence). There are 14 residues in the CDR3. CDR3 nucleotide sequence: TGTGCCAGCAGTTTTATTCGGGGCGGACAGCCCCAGCATTTT. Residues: CASSFIRGGQPQHF.

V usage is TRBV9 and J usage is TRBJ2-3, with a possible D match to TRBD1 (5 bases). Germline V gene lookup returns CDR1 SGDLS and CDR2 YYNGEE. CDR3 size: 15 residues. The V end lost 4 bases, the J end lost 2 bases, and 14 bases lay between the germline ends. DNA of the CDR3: TGTGCCAGCAGCCCTTGGGGCAGCCACACAGATACGCAGTATTTT. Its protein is CASSPWGSHTDTQYF.

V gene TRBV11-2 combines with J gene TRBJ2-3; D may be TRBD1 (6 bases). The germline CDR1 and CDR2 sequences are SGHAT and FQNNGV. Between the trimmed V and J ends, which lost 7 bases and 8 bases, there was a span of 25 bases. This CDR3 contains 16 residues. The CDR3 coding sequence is TGTGCCAGCACCAAGGAAGGTGGGGCAGGGGCCGCTACGCAGTATTTT. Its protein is CASTKEGGAGAATQYF.

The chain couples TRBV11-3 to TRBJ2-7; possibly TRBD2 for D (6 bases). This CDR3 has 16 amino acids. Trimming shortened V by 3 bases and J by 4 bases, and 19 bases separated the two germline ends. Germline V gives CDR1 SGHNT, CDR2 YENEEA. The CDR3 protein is CASSLVGVLGRYEQYF. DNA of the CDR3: TGTGCCAGCAGCTTGGTGGGGGTTTTGGGGAGGTACGAGCAGTACTTC.

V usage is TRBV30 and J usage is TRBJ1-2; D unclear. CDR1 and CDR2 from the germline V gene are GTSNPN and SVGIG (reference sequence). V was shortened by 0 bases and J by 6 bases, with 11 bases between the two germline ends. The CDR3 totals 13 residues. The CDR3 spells CAWSVGGLNGYTF. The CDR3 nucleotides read TGTGCCTGGAGTGTAGGCGGATTGAATGGCTACACCTTC.

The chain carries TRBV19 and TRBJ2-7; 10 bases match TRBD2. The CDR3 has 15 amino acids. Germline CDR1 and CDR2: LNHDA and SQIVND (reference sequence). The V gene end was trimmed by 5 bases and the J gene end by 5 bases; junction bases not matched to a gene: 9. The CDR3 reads CASSWSSGRGNEQYF. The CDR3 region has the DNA TGTGCCAGTAGTTGGTCTAGCGGGAGAGGGAACGAGCAGTACTTC.

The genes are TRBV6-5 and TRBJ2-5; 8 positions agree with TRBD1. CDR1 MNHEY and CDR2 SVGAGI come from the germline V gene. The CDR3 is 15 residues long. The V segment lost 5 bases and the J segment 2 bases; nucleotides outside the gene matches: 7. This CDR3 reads CASSRDRGDQETQYF. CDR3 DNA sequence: TGTGCCAGCAGTCGTGACAGGGGAGATCAAGAGACCCAGTACTTC.

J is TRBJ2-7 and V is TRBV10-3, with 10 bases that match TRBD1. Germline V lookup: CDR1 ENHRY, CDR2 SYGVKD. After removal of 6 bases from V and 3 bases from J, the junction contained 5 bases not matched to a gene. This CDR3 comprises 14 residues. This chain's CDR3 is CAIRRDRGLYEQYF. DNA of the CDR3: TGTGCCATCAGACGGGACAGGGGCCTCTACGAGCAGTACTTC.

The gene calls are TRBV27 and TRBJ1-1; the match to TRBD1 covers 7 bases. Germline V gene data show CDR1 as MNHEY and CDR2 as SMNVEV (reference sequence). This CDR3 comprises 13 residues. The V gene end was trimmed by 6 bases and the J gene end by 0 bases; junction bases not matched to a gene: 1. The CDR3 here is CASSGTVNTEAFF. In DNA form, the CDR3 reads TGTGCCAGCAGCGGGACAGTGAACACTGAAGCTTTCTTT.

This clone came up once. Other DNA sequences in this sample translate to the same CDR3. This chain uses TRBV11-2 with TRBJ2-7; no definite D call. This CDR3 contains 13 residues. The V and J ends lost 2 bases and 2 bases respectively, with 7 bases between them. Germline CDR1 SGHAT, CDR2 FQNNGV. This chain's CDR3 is CASSLSITYEQYF. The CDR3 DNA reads TGTGCCAGCAGCTTATCTATAACCTACGAGCAGTACTTC.

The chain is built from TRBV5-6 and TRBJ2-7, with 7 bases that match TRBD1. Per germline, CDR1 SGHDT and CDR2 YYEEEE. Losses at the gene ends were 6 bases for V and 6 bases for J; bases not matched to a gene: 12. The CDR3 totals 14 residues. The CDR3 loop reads CASTSYRDSSEQYF. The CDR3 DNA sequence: TGTGCCAGCACCTCGTATAGGGACAGCTCCGAGCAGTACTTC.

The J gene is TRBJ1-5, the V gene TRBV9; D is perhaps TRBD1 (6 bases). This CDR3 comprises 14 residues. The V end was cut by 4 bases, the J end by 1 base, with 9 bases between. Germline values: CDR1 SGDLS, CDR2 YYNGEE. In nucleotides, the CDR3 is TGTGCCAGCAGCTATGGACAGAGCAATCAGCCCCAGCATTTT. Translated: CASSYGQSNQPQHF.

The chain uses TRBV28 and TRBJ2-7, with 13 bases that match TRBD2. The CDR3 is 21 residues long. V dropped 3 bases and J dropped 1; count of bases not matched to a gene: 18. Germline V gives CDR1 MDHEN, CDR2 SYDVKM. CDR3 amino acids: CASSLILGRTSGSSGSYEQYF. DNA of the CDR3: TGTGCCAGCAGTTTGATTCTTGGGCGGACTAGCGGGAGTTCGGGTTCCTACGAGCAGTACTTC.

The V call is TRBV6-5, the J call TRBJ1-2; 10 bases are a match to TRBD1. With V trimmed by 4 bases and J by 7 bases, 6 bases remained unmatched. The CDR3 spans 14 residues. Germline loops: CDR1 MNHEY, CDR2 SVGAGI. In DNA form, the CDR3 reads TGTGCCAGCAGTTTAACCGGGACAGGGGTTGGCTACACCTTC. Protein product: CASSLTGTGVGYTF.

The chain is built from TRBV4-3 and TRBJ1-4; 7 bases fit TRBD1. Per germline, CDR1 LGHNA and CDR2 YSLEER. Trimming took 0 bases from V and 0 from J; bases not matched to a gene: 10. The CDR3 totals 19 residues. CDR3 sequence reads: CASSQDPARGGTTNEKLFF. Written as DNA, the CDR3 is TGCGCCAGCAGCCAAGACCCCGCCAGGGGGGGAACAACTAATGAAAAACTGTTTTTT.

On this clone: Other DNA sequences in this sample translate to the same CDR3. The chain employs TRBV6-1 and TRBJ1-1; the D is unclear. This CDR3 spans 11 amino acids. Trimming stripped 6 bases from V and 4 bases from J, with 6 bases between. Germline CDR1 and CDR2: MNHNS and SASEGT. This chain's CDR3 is CASSASTEAFF. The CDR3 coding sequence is TGTGCCAGCAGCGCCAGCACTGAAGCTTTCTTT.